The 11 T cell receptor beta chains presented below share a single source sample, sequenced in a study of cytomegalovirus exposure and HLA in healthy donors. The PCR ran on 60 Vbeta and 13 Jbeta primers. Libraries were prepared by immunoSEQ multiplex PCR; TCRdb keeps only in-frame clonotypes and omits some of them. The sample table includes around 30,000 clones. Sequencing was done on a sample of PBMCs. Source of these receptors: a man aged 25-45 years in good health and CMV-seronegative.

The genes are TRBV6-1 and TRBJ1-2; D unresolved. V lost 3 bases, J lost 0 bases, and 11 bases lay in between. CDR1 is MNHNS and CDR2 is SASEGT in the germline V gene. The CDR3 runs to 15 residues. CDR3 protein: CASSDPRKANYGYTF. CDR3 DNA: TGTGCCAGCAGTGACCCCAGGAAAGCTAACTATGGCTACACCTTC.

The genes are TRBV7-9 and TRBJ1-2; no firm D call. Germline CDR1 is SEHNR and CDR2 is FQNEAQ (reference sequence). The V end was cut by 5 bases, the J end by 2 bases, with 9 bases between. The length of the CDR3 is 13 residues. DNA for the CDR3: TGTGCCAGCAGCGGAGACCTGAACTATGGCTACACCTTC. Residues: CASSGDLNYGYTF. Full variable domain (rest looked up from reference TRBV7-9 and TRBJ1-2): DTGVSQNPRHKITKRGQNVTFRCDPISEHNRLYWYRQTLGQGPEFLTYFQNEAQLEKSRLLSDRFSAERPKGSFSTLEIQRTEQGDSAMYLCASSGDLNYGYTFGSGTRLTVV.

This rearrangement joins TRBV21-1 to TRBJ2-5; no check of the table's D call, TRBD2, against the DNA was made. TRBV21-1 is tagged as a pseudogene. The CDR3 consists of 17 residues. CDR3 protein: CASSKGLRLAGEETQYF. CDR3 DNA: TGTGCCAGCAGCAAGGGTCTGCGCCTAGCGGGGGAAGAGACCCAGTACTTC.

The chain has TRBV19 and TRBJ1-1, with D tentatively TRBD1 (5 bases). Germline assignment: CDR1 LNHDA and CDR2 SQIVND (reference sequence). V shed 6 bases and J shed 4 bases, with 12 bases lying between them. This CDR3 region has 13 residues. CDR3 DNA: TGTGCCAGTAGAGTTCAGGGTGGCACTGAAGCTTTCTTT. Protein sequence: CASRVQGGTEAFF. The variable domain in full, with the rest retrieved from reference TRBV19 and TRBJ1-1, is DGGITQSPKYLFRKEGQNVTLSCEQNLNHDAMYWYRQDPGQGLRLIYYSQIVNDFQKGDIAEGYSVSREKKESFPLTVTSAQKNPTAFYLCASRVQGGTEAFFGQGTRLTVV.

The gene calls are TRBV5-4 and TRBJ1-1; D is unresolved. The CDR3 is made up of 15 amino acids. The germline V gene encodes CDR1 SGHNT and CDR2 YYREEE (reference sequence). The V end lost 0 bases, the J end lost 1 base, and 10 bases lay between the germline ends. The CDR3 protein is CASSLASGGNTEAFF. The DNA of the CDR3 is TGTGCCAGCAGCTTGGCCAGTGGTGGGAACACTGAAGCTTTCTTT.

The chain carries TRBV19 and TRBJ2-5; 7 bases agree with TRBD1. The J call is in doubt because the DNA end fits TRBJ2-7 better. Germline CDR1 and CDR2: LNHDA and SQIVND (reference sequence). CDR3 size: 15 residues. This CDR3 reads CASSMAPDRIYEQYF. As DNA, the CDR3 is TGTGCCAGTAGTATGGCTCCGGACAGGATCTACGAGCAGTACTTC.

The J gene is TRBJ2-1, the V gene TRBV29-1, with D possibly matching TRBD1 (5 bases). The CDR3 consists of 11 residues. V was trimmed by 3 bases and J by 7 bases, leaving 7 bases between them. CDR1 is SQVTM, CDR2 ANQGSEA, per germline. CDR3 amino acids: CSVDRVNEQFF. For the CDR3, the DNA is TGCAGCGTTGACAGGGTGAATGAGCAGTTCTTC.

The chain links TRBV10-3 to TRBJ2-7, with 8 bases matching TRBD2. The germline gives CDR1 ENHRY, CDR2 SYGVKD. The length of the CDR3 is 15 residues. V dropped 0 bases and J dropped 8; count of bases not matched to a gene: 9. The CDR3 DNA follows: TGTGCCATCAGTGAGTCGGCAATAGCGGGAAATAAGCAGTACTTC. The encoded protein is CAISESAIAGNKQYF.

The chain joins TRBV28 to TRBJ1-1; 10 bases line up with TRBD1. CDR3 length equals 17 residues. Trimming removed 5 bases from V and 10 bases from J; junction bases left unmatched: 19. Germline V CDR1 and CDR2: MDHEN, SYDVKM. The chain's CDR3 is CASSGGAGTGVRVGAFF. The CDR3 DNA reads TGTGCCAGCAGTGGGGGCGCCGGGACAGGGGTTAGGGTTGGAGCTTTCTTT.

In nucleotides, the CDR3 is TGTGCCAGTAGCCGACCTCCCGGGGCCCAGTACTTC. This translates into CASSRPPGAQYF. The chain uses TRBV19 and TRBJ2-5; perhaps TRBD2 as D (5 bases). Germline CDR1 LNHDA, CDR2 SQIVND (reference sequence). Trimming removed 6 bases at V and 9 bases at J, with 14 bases between. This CDR3 is 12 amino acids long.

This chain connects TRBV19 to TRBJ2-7; 12 positions agree with TRBD2. With V trimmed by 5 bases and J by 4 bases, 9 bases remained unmatched. Germline V gives CDR1 LNHDA, CDR2 SQIVND (reference sequence). CDR3 length: 16 residues. The DNA for the CDR3 is TGTGCCAGTAGTCCCGAGACTAGCGGGGGCCCATACGAGCAGTACTTC. Translated, it gives CASSPETSGGPYEQYF. Combining the CDR3 with reference TRBV19 and TRBJ2-7 gives the whole variable domain DGGITQSPKYLFRKEGQNVTLSCEQNLNHDAMYWYRQDPGQGLRLIYYSQIVNDFQKGDIAEGYSVSREKKESFPLTVTSAQKNPTAFYLCASSPETSGGPYEQYFGPGTRLTVT.